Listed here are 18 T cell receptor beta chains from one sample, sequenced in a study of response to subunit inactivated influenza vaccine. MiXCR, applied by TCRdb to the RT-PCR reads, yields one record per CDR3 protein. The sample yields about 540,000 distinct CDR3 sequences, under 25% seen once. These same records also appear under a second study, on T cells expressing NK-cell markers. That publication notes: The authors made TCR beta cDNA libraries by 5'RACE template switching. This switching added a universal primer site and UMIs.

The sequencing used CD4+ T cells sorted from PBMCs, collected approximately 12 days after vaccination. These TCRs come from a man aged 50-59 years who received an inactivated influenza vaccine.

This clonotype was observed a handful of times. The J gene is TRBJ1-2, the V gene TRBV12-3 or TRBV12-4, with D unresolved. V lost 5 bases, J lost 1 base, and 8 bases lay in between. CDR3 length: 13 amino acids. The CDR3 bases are TGTGCCAGCAGTACCCAGGATAACTATGGCTACACCTTC. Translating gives CASSTQDNYGYTF.

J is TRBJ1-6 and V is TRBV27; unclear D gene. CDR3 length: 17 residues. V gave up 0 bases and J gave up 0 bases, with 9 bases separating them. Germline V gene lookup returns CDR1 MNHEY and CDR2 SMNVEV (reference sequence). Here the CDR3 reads CASSLSAASSYNSPLHF. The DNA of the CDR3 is TGTGCCAGCAGTTTATCGGCAGCCAGCTCCTATAATTCACCCCTCCACTTT.

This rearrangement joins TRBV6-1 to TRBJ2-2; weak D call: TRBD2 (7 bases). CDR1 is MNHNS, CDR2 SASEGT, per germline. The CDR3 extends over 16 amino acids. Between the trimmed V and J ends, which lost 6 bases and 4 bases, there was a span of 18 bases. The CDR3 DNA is TGTGCCAGCAGAACACGGGGGGCCCGAAGCACCGGGGAGCTGTTTTTT. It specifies CASRTRGARSTGELFF.

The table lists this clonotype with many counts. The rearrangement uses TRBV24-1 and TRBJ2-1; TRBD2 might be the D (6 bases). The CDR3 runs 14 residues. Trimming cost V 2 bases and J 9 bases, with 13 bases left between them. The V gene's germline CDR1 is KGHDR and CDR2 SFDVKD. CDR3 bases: TGTGCCACCAGTGATTCCTGGGTGGGGGGTGAGCAGTTCTTC. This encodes CATSDSWVGGEQFF.

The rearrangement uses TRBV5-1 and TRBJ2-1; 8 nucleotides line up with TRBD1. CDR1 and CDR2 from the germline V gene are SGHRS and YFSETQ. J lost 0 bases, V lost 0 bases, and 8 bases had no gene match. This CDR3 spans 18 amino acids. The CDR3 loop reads CASSLGLRTGSSYNEQFF. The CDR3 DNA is TGCGCCAGCAGCTTGGGCCTTAGGACAGGGAGCTCCTACAATGAGCAGTTCTTC.

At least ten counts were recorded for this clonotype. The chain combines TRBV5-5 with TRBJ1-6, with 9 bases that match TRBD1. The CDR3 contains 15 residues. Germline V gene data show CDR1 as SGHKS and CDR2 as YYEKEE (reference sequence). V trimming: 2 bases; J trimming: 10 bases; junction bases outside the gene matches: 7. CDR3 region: CASSFETGTGSPLHF. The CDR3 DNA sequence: TGTGCCAGCAGCTTTGAGACAGGGACAGGGTCACCCCTCCACTTT.

CDR3 nucleotide sequence: TGCAGTGCTACCCCCAGGGCTTCCTACGAGCAGTACTTC. Protein: CSATPRASYEQYF. V usage is TRBV20-1 and J usage is TRBJ2-7, with TRBD1 as a possible D gene (5 bases). Germline V CDR1 and CDR2: DFQATT, SNEGSKA (reference sequence). The V and J ends lost 4 bases and 1 base respectively, with 11 bases between them. This CDR3 is built from 13 residues.

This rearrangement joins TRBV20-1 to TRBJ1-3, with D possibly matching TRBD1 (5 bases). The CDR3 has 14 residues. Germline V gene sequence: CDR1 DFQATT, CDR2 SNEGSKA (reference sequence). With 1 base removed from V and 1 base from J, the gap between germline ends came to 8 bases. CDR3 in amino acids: CSARVGESGNTIYF. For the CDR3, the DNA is TGCAGTGCTAGAGTAGGGGAATCTGGAAACACCATATATTTT.

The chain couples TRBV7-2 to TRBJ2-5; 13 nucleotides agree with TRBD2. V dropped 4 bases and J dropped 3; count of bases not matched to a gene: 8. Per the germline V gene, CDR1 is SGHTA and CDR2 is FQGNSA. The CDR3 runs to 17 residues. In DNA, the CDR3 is TGTGCCAGCAGCTCGGGACTAGCGGGACGGCGGGAAGAGACCCAGTACTTC. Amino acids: CASSSGLAGRREETQYF.

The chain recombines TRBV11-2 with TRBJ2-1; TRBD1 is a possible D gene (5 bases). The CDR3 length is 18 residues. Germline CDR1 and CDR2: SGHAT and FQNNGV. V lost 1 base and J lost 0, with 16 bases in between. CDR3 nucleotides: TGTGCCAGCAGCTTAGTACTTCAGGGCCACAGCTCCTACAATGAGCAGTTCTTC. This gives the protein CASSLVLQGHSSYNEQFF.

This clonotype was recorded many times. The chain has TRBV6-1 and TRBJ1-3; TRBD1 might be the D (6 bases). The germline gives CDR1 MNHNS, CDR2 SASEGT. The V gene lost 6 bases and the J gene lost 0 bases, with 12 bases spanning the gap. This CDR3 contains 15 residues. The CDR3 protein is CASSHRDTSGNTIYF. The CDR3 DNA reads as TGTGCCAGCAGCCACCGGGACACCTCTGGAAACACCATATATTTT.

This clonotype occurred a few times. This CDR3 reads CSVATTRSEQYF. In nucleotides, the CDR3 is TGCAGCGTAGCAACGACTAGGAGCGAGCAGTACTTC. This chain joins TRBV29-1 and TRBJ2-7; D possibly corresponds to TRBD2 (6 bases). In germline, CDR1 is SQVTM, CDR2 ANQGSEA. This CDR3 spans 12 amino acids. The V end was cut by 6 bases, the J end by 6 bases, with 15 bases between.

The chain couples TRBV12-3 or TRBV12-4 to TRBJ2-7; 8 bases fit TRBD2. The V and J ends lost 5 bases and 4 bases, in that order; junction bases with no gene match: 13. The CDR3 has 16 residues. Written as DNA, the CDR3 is TGTGCCAGCAGTCTCAGCAGGTCGGGAGGGAGGTACGAGCAGTACTTC. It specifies CASSLSRSGGRYEQYF.

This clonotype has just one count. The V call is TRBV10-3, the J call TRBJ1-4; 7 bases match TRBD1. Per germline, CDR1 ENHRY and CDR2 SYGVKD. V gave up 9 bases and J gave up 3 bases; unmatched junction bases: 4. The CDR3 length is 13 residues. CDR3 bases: TGTGCCATAGCAGGGGGGTCTAATGAAAAACTGTTTTTT. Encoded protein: CAIAGGSNEKLFF.

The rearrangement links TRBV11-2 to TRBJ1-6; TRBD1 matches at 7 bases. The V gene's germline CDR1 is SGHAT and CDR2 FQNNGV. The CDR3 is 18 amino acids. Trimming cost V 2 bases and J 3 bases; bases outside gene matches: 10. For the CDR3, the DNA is TGTGCCAGCAGCTTATTGCCCAGGACAGGAAACTATAATTCACCCCTCCACTTT. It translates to CASSLLPRTGNYNSPLHF.

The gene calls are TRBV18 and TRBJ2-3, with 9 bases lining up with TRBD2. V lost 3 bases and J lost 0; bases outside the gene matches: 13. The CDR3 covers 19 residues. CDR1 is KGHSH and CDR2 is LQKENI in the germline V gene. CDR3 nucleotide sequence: TGTGCCAGCTCACCGGCTAGCGGGATACTCCTAACTAGCACAGATACGCAGTATTTT. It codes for CASSPASGILLTSTDTQYF.

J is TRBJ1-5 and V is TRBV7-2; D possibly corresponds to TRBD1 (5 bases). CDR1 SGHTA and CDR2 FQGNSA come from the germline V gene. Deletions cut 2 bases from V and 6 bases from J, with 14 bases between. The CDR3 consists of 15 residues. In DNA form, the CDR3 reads TGTGCCAGCAGCTTACGGTCAGGGAGGGGTCAGCCCCAGCATTTT. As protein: CASSLRSGRGQPQHF.

The CDR3 is CASSQADYYGYTF. The CDR3 region has the DNA TGCGCCAGCAGCCAAGCGGATTACTATGGCTACACCTTC. V gene TRBV4-1 combines with J gene TRBJ1-2, with no clear D. This CDR3 is 13 amino acids long. From germline, CDR1 is MGHRA and CDR2 YSYEKL. Trimming shortened V by 1 base and J by 3 bases, and 6 bases separated the two germline ends.